This entry is about one TCR beta chain. These data belong to a study of control samples from healthy donors and cancer patients. The CDR3 has 18 residues. CDR1 is MNHEY, CDR2 SMNVEV, per germline (reference sequence). The germline V and J ends were trimmed by 7 bases and 2 bases, with 25 bases remaining between them. Assay used: immunoSEQ multiplex PCR; TCRdb lists only in-frame clones, some missing. The sample yields about 130,000 clones, about 94% seen once. This clonotype was sampled from a man aged 55 to 70 with colorectal cancer. Material: PBMCs. The J gene is TRBJ2-3, the V gene TRBV27, with D possibly TRBD1 on 7 matching bases. The CDR3 DNA follows: TGTGCCAGCAAGGGTGTAGGGGGCGGGGTTCAATCCACAGATACGCAGTATTTT. Translation: CASKGVGGGVQSTDTQYF.